This T cell receptor beta chain was retrieved from a study of blood T cell repertoires in COVID-19. Overall study context: Acute-phase and convalescent COVID-19 samples originated in the United States, Italy and Spain. The cDNA or gDNA used as material had been derived from T cells, B-cell-depleted T cells, or PBMCs.

The repertoire was sequenced with immunoSEQ multiplex PCR; TCRdb's copy has only in-frame clones and lacks some. The sample has about 140,000 clones, about 78% seen once. CDR3 size: 14 residues. Per the germline V gene, CDR1 is LNHDA and CDR2 is SQIVND (reference sequence). With 5 bases removed from V and 2 bases from J, the gap between germline ends came to 10 bases. Material: peripheral blood. V usage is TRBV19 and J usage is TRBJ1-3; D not resolved. This receptor was obtained from a man between 60 and 75 years old who had recovered from COVID-19. DNA of the CDR3: TGTGCCAGTAGTTACTGGCAGGCTGGAAACACCATATATTTT. It specifies CASSYWQAGNTIYF.